These 19 T cell receptor beta chains originate from one sample sequenced in a study of blood T cell repertoires in COVID-19. Clones were sequenced by immunoSEQ multiplex PCR, and TCRdb holds only the in-frame ones, with some missing. The sample contains about 390,000 clones, roughly 89% of which appear only once. The sample consisted of PBMCs or T cells enriched from blood (not recorded which). The receptors shown here come from a woman in her forties or fifties who had recovered from COVID-19.

V gene TRBV7-9 combines with J gene TRBJ1-1, with D uncertain. V shed 5 bases and J shed 4 bases, with 11 bases lying between them. This CDR3 comprises 13 residues. Germline CDR1 and CDR2: SEHNR and FQNEAQ (reference sequence). The CDR3 DNA reads as TGTGCCAGCAGCCCCCCCGGGAGCACTGAAGCTTTCTTT. This codes for CASSPPGSTEAFF.

The chain carries TRBV3-1 (or the pseudogene TRBV3-2) and TRBJ2-7; tentatively, D is TRBD2 (5 bases). Germline V gene lookup returns CDR1 LGHDT and CDR2 YNNKEL (reference sequence). Trimming removed 2 bases at V and 0 bases at J, with 11 bases between. The CDR3 totals 15 residues. CDR3 region: CASSQRSGASYEQYF. The CDR3 DNA sequence: TGTGCCAGCAGCCAAAGGAGCGGCGCCTCCTACGAGCAGTACTTC.

This chain joins TRBV7-8 and TRBJ1-1; D possibly corresponds to TRBD1 (6 bases). Per germline, CDR1 SGHVS and CDR2 FQNEAQ. V shed 5 bases and J shed 5 bases, with 18 bases lying between them. CDR3 length: 15 residues. CDR3 nucleotides: TGTGCCAGCAGCCCTTTGACAGGTCGTGGAACTGAAGCTTTCTTT. It encodes CASSPLTGRGTEAFF.

This chain uses TRBV6-5 with TRBJ1-1; D possibly corresponds to TRBD1 (6 bases). The CDR3 runs 14 residues. V was shortened by 6 bases and J by 1 base, with 12 bases between the two germline ends. Germline V gene lookup returns CDR1 MNHEY and CDR2 SVGAGI. CDR3 DNA sequence: TGTGCCAGCAGAGACCGGGGGGCGAACACTGAAGCTTTCTTT. Translation: CASRDRGANTEAFF.

This chain links TRBV19 with TRBJ1-1; 10 bases are shared with TRBD1. CDR3 length equals 16 residues. Germline V lookup: CDR1 LNHDA, CDR2 SQIVND (reference sequence). Trimming removed 5 bases from V and 4 bases from J; junction bases left unmatched: 10. The CDR3 region has the DNA TGTGCCAGTAGTGCCCGACTGGGACAGGGGCCCACTGAAGCTTTCTTT. It encodes CASSARLGQGPTEAFF.

As for this clone: Other DNA sequences within the sample encode an identical CDR3. The chain employs TRBV4-2 and TRBJ1-1; D is ambiguous. The germline V and J ends were trimmed by 3 bases and 1 base, with 3 bases remaining between them. This CDR3 has 12 residues. Germline values: CDR1 LGHNA, CDR2 YNFKEQ. DNA of the CDR3: TGTGCCAGCAGCCAGCGGAACACTGAAGCTTTCTTT. Translated, it gives CASSQRNTEAFF.

The chain employs TRBV7-2 and TRBJ2-7; D is unresolved. Trimming took 5 bases from V and 2 from J, leaving 10 bases between them. The germline gives CDR1 SGHTA, CDR2 FQGNSA. The CDR3 contains 13 residues. CDR3 DNA: TGTGCCAGCAGCCCGACACCTCCCTACGAGCAGTACTTC. It codes for CASSPTPPYEQYF.

V is TRBV13 and J is TRBJ2-5, with D maybe TRBD1 (5 bases). Trimming shortened V by 5 bases and J by 2 bases, and 12 bases separated the two germline ends. The CDR3 totals 14 residues. The germline V gene has CDR1 PRHDT and CDR2 FYEKMQ (reference sequence). The CDR3 sequence is CASSDWTRQETQYF. In DNA form, the CDR3 reads TGTGCCAGCAGCGACTGGACAAGACAAGAGACCCAGTACTTC.

The chain is built from TRBV28 and TRBJ2-7; D is perhaps TRBD1 (6 bases). The ends were cut back, 2 bases at V and 2 bases at J, with 10 bases in the middle. This CDR3 comprises 14 residues. The germline V gene has CDR1 MDHEN and CDR2 SYDVKM. This CDR3 is CASSLVDRTYEQYF. CDR3 DNA: TGTGCCAGCAGTTTAGTGGACAGAACCTACGAGCAGTACTTC.

The V gene is TRBV19, the J gene TRBJ1-4, with 8 positions matching TRBD1. The CDR3 extends over 15 amino acids. CDR1 LNHDA and CDR2 SQIVND come from the germline V gene (reference sequence). The junction had 8 bases not matched to a gene; V was cut back by 6 bases and J by 5 bases. Written as DNA, the CDR3 is TGTGCCAGTAGGTCCCTACGGGACAGGAATGAAAAACTGTTTTTT. The encoded protein is CASRSLRDRNEKLFF.

The V call is TRBV14, the J call TRBJ2-2; 8 bases match TRBD2. V lost 0 bases, J lost 7 bases, and 10 bases stayed unmatched. The CDR3 has 17 amino acids. The V gene's germline CDR1 is SGHDN and CDR2 FVKESK. Here the CDR3 DNA reads TGTGCCAGCAGCCAAGATCTGGTAGCGGGGTTTATCGGGGAGCTGTTTTTT. Its translation is CASSQDLVAGFIGELFF.

This clone was counted between two and nine times. The chain joins TRBV2 to TRBJ1-1, with D perhaps matching TRBD1 (6 bases). Trimming removed 10 bases at V and 1 base at J, with 22 bases between. There are 16 residues in the CDR3. Per germline, CDR1 SNHLY and CDR2 FYNNEI. The CDR3 sequence is CATLYFGGTRNTEAFF. The CDR3 DNA sequence: TGTGCCACCCTTTATTTCGGTGGGACACGGAACACTGAAGCTTTCTTT.

The chain joins TRBV19 to TRBJ2-1; 8 bases agree with TRBD2. CDR1 and CDR2 (germline): LNHDA, SQIVND (reference sequence). This CDR3 has 14 amino acids. The trim removed 11 bases at V and 4 bases at J, leaving 10 bases unmatched. The CDR3 bases are TGTGCCTCGAACGGGGGGGCGCTTTACAATGAGCAGTTCTTC. Translated: CASNGGALYNEQFF.

The chain uses TRBV6-2 or TRBV6-3 and TRBJ1-4, with D uncertain. CDR3 length equals 17 residues. The V end was cut by 6 bases, the J end by 4 bases, with 21 bases between. Germline CDR1 is MNHEY and CDR2 is SVGEGT. CDR3: CASSSLYPGRDNEKLFF. The CDR3 DNA sequence: TGTGCCAGCAGCTCACTCTACCCGGGGAGGGATAATGAAAAACTGTTTTTT.

This sequence joins TRBV5-4 and TRBJ2-5; maybe TRBD1 (5 bases). The V end was cut by 3 bases, the J end by 5 bases, with 17 bases between. Per the germline V gene, CDR1 is SGHNT and CDR2 is YYREEE (reference sequence). CDR3 length: 15 residues. The CDR3 DNA follows: TGTGCCAGCAGCTCTGCAGGGTTTAGTTGGGAGACCCAGTACTTC. Its protein product is CASSSAGFSWETQYF.

This clone was seen just once. V usage is TRBV9 and J usage is TRBJ1-4; D uncertain. The CDR3 totals 13 residues. Looked up from germline, CDR1 is SGDLS and CDR2 is YYNGEE. Deletions cut 5 bases from V and 5 bases from J, with 10 bases between. This CDR3 reads CASSLDPNEKLFF. As DNA, the CDR3 is TGTGCCAGCAGTCTAGACCCAAATGAAAAACTGTTTTTT.

The chain carries TRBV18 and TRBJ2-7, with 9 nucleotides matching TRBD2. The germline V gene has CDR1 KGHSH and CDR2 LQKENI. The junction had 5 bases not matched to a gene; V was cut back by 2 bases and J by 0 bases. This CDR3 comprises 16 residues. The DNA for the CDR3 is TGTGCCAGCTCACCAACCGCTAGCGGGGCCTCCTACGAGCAGTACTTC. It codes for CASSPTASGASYEQYF.

CDR3 protein: CASSILSGTSNEQYF. As DNA, the CDR3 is TGTGCCAGCAGCATCCTATCCGGGACTAGTAACGAGCAGTACTTC. V gene TRBV7-2 combines with J gene TRBJ2-7; 8 bases fit TRBD2. After removal of 5 bases from V and 5 bases from J, the junction contained 11 bases not matched to a gene. CDR1 and CDR2 (germline): SGHTA, FQGNSA. There are 15 residues in the CDR3. Supplemented by reference TRBV7-2 and TRBJ2-7, the full variable domain reads GAGVSQSPSNKVTEKGKDVELRCDPISGHTALYWYRQSLGQGLEFLIYFQGNSAPDKSGLPSDRFSAERTGGSVSTLTIQRTQQEDSAVYLCASSILSGTSNEQYFGPGTRLTVT.

The chain joins TRBV19 to TRBJ1-4; D uncertain. CDR3 size: 15 residues. Trimming took 4 bases from V and 0 from J, leaving 9 bases between them. Germline V CDR1 and CDR2: LNHDA, SQIVND (reference sequence). The CDR3 sequence: CASSKMRATNEKLFF. CDR3 nucleotide sequence: TGTGCCAGTAGTAAGATGAGGGCAACTAATGAAAAACTGTTTTTT. The complete variable domain, with remaining parts taken from reference TRBV19 and TRBJ1-4, reads DGGITQSPKYLFRKEGQNVTLSCEQNLNHDAMYWYRQDPGQGLRLIYYSQIVNDFQKGDIAEGYSVSREKKESFPLTVTSAQKNPTAFYLCASSKMRATNEKLFFGSGTQLSVL.